A selection of T cell receptor beta chains follows, all from one sample in a study of CD8 T cells in ankylosing spondylitis. TCRdb independently ran MiXCR on the 5' RACE reads; one entry per CDR3 protein. The data contain roughly 670,000 distinct CDR3 sequences, roughly 20% of them seen just once; the ten biggest clones take up 19%. Sequenced input: blood, either unsorted or a sorted T cell fraction (not recorded which). The source of these receptors is a male donor with ankylosing spondylitis. CDR3s include the opening cysteine and the closing phenylalanine or tryptophan. D genes are given only for firm matches. The size field is filled for only some rows; it gives once, few, many or a size class.

TRBV28,-,TRBJ2-3,few,TGTGCCAGCAGTTTCGATGGGGGCCAGCCTCCGACACACACAGATACGCAGTATTTT,CASSFDGGQPPTHTDTQYF
TRBV7-9,-,TRBJ2-3,-,TGTGCCAGCAGCTTTACCGGCCCCGATACGCAGTATTTT,CASSFTGPDTQYF
TRBV3-1,TRBD2,TRBJ2-1,many,TGTGCCAGCAGCCAAGATCTAGCGGTGGTTAATGAGCAGTTCTTC,CASSQDLAVVNEQFF
TRBV20-1,-,TRBJ2-2,many,TGCAGTGCTAGAACCCAGGGGTATACCGGGGAGCTGTTTTTT,CSARTQGYTGELFF
TRBV2,TRBD2,TRBJ2-7,-,TGTGCCAGCGCCGCAACTAGCGGGGGGGCCGGAGGCCACGAGCAGTACTTC,CASAATSGGAGGHEQYF
TRBV4-3,-,TRBJ2-7,-,TGCGCCAGCAGCCAAGGAACTGGGTTCTCCTACGAGCAGTACTTC,CASSQGTGFSYEQYF
TRBV20-1,-,TRBJ2-3,few,TGCAGTGCTAGAGATAGGGCTTCCGCAGATACGCAGTATTTT,CSARDRASADTQYF
TRBV7-9,-,TRBJ2-7,-,TGTGCCAATCCCCGGTCCTACGAGCAGTACTTC,CANPRSYEQYF
TRBV5-1,-,TRBJ2-3,few,TGCGCCAGCAGCTTGACACCGGGACTTAACACAGATACGCAGTATTTT,CASSLTPGLNTDTQYF
TRBV27,-,TRBJ1-5,many,TGTGCCAGCAGGGCTAGACAGCGCAATCAGCCCCAGCATTTT,CASRARQRNQPQHF
TRBV9,-,TRBJ1-3,many,TGTGCCAGCAGCGTAGATCTAGCCGCCTCTGGAAACACCATATATTTT,CASSVDLAASGNTIYF
TRBV5-1,-,TRBJ1-5,-,TGCGCCAGCAGCTTGGGAGAGAGAACCGGTGGGCAGCCCCAGCATTTT,CASSLGERTGGQPQHF
TRBV9,-,TRBJ1-1,-,TGTGCCAGCAGCCCTAGGATGGACATGAACACTGAAGCTTTCTTT,CASSPRMDMNTEAFF
TRBV2,TRBD1,TRBJ1-5,few,TGTGCCAGCAGTTCTGACCCGGGACAGAGGAGCAATCAGCCCCAGCATTTT,CASSSDPGQRSNQPQHF
TRBV15,TRBD2,TRBJ2-1,few,TGTGCCACCAGCAGAGATAGTGGACTAGCGGGCCCGAATGAGCAGTTCTTC,CATSRDSGLAGPNEQFF
TRBV6-1,TRBD1,TRBJ1-5,-,TGTGCCAGCACCCGAGGGGTTCGTAGGGACAGCTCGAATCAGCCCCAGCATTTT,CASTRGVRRDSSNQPQHF
TRBV30,-,TRBJ1-2,-,TGCTGGAACAGGGATCGCTATGGCTACACCTTC,CWNRDRYGYTF
TRBV20-1,-,TRBJ1-2,-,TGCAGTGCTAGGGCTACGGGGGGCGGCTATGGCTACACCTTC,CSARATGGGYGYTF
TRBV12-3/TRBV12-4,-,TRBJ2-1,-,TGTGCCAGCCCTAGTTCTCCCGCAGGGTTAGATGAGCAGTTCTTC,CASPSSPAGLDEQFF
TRBV7-9,TRBD2,TRBJ2-1,-,TGTGCCAGCAGCTTAGGGCCCGGGACTAGCGTTTACAATGAGCAGTTCTTC,CASSLGPGTSVYNEQFF
TRBV4-2,-,TRBJ2-1,few,TGTGCCAGCAGCCAAGTGCTATATGGAGCGGCAGCTTGGAACTACAATGAGCAGTTCTTC,CASSQVLYGAAAWNYNEQFF
TRBV7-9,-,TRBJ1-5,few,TGTGCCAGCAGCCAGCGTGATCAGCCCCAGCATTTT,CASSQRDQPQHF
TRBV5-1,TRBD2,TRBJ2-1,many,TGCGCCAGCAGCTTGGGAGCGGGAGAGCAGTTCTTC,CASSLGAGEQFF
TRBV11-2,-,TRBJ2-1,few,TGTGCCAGCAGCTTAGACCGGCACAGCAATGAGCAGTTCTTC,CASSLDRHSNEQFF
TRBV11-2,TRBD2,TRBJ2-2,few,TGTGCCAGCAGCTTATTCCTAGCGGAGAACACCGGGGAGCTGTTTTTT,CASSLFLAENTGELFF
TRBV20-1,TRBD2,TRBJ2-7,few,TGCAGTGCTAGCCACACTAGCGGGAGGGAGAAGGGGGCGTACGAGCAGTACTTC,CSASHTSGREKGAYEQYF
TRBV11-2,-,TRBJ1-2,-,TGTGCCAGCAGCTTAGATCCGTTAGCTAACTATGGCTACACCTTC,CASSLDPLANYGYTF
TRBV9,TRBD1,TRBJ1-4,-,TGTGCCAGCAGCGCGTCGACAGGGGGAGATGAAAAACTGTTTTTT,CASSASTGGDEKLFF
TRBV29-1,-,TRBJ1-1,-,TGCAGCGTTGTTAGAGGGCTCACAGGGTTGAACACTGAAGCTTTCTTT,CSVVRGLTGLNTEAFF
TRBV20-1,TRBD1,TRBJ1-6,-,TGCAGTGCTAGACCGGGACAGGGGTATTCACCCCTCCACTTT,CSARPGQGYSPLHF
TRBV4-1,TRBD1,TRBJ2-7,few,TGCGCCAGCAGCCCATCAGGGACAGGGGTCTACGAGCAGTACTTC,CASSPSGTGVYEQYF
TRBV12-3/TRBV12-4,-,TRBJ1-5,many,TGTGCCAGCAGACAGGGTGGGCCCCAGCATTTT,CASRQGGPQHF
TRBV20-1,-,TRBJ1-4,many,TGCAGTGCTAGATACAGCAGGGATGAAAAACTGTTTTTT,CSARYSRDEKLFF
TRBV20-1,-,TRBJ1-2,few,-,CSARDRGSTSVLGYTF
TRBV12-3/TRBV12-4,TRBD2,TRBJ2-1,-,TGTGCCAGCAGTTCGCCCCTAGCGGGAGGGCCGAATGAGCAGTTCTTC,CASSSPLAGGPNEQFF
TRBV7-8,-,TRBJ2-1,-,TGTGCCAGCAGCGAGGAACAGGCGGGTGAGCAGTTCTTC,CASSEEQAGEQFF